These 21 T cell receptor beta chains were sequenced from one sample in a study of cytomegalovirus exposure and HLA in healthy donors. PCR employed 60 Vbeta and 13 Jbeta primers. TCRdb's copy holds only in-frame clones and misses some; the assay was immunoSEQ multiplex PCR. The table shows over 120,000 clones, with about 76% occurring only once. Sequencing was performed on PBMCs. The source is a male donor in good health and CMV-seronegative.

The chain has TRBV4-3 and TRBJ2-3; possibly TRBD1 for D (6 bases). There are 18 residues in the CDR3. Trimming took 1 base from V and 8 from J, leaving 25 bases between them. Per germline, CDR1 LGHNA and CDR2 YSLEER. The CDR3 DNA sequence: TGCGCCAGCAGCCAAGGGGAGTTAATAGGTGGGGGCGGAAGTACGCAGTATTTT. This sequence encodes CASSQGELIGGGGSTQYF.

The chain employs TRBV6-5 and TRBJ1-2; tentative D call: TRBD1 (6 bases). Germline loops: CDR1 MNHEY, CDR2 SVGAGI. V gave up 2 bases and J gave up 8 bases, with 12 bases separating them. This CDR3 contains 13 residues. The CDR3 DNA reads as TGTGCCAGCAGTTACCTACAGGGCGGCGGCTACACCTTC. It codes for CASSYLQGGGYTF.

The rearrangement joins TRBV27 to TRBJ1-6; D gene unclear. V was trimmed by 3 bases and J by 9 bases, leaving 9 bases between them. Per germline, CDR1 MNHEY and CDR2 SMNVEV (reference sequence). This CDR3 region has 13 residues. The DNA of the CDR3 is TGTGCCAGCAGTTTCTTCGGTGGTTCACCCCTCCACTTT. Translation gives CASSFFGGSPLHF.

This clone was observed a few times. CDR3 region: CASSQISSGVTYEQYF. Here the CDR3 DNA reads TGCGCCAGCAGCCAAATTTCTAGCGGGGTCACCTACGAGCAGTACTTC. This sequence joins TRBV4-1 and TRBJ2-7; TRBD2 agrees at 9 bases. Trimming took 2 bases from V and 2 from J; bases not matched to a gene: 7. The CDR3 extends over 16 amino acids. From germline, CDR1 is MGHRA and CDR2 YSYEKL.

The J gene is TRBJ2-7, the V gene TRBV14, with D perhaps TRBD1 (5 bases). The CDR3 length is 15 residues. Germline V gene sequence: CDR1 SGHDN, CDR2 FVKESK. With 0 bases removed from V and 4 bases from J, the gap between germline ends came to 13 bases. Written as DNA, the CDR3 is TGTGCCAGCAGCCAAGATGGGCAGGGAAGGTACGAGCAGTACTTC. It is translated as CASSQDGQGRYEQYF.

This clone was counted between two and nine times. CDR3 in amino acids: CASSSAGGANIQYF. The CDR3 DNA sequence: TGTGCCAGCAGCTCCGCAGGGGGCGCGAACATTCAGTACTTC. The chain uses TRBV7-3 and TRBJ2-4; the match to TRBD1 covers 8 bases. Per the germline V gene, CDR1 is SGHTA and CDR2 is FQGTGA. There are 14 residues in the CDR3. Losses at the gene ends were 4 bases for V and 7 bases for J; bases not matched to a gene: 6.

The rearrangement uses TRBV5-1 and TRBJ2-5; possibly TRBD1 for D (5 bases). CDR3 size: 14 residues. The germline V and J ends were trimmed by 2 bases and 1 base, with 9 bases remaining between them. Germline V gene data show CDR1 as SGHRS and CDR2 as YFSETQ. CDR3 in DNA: TGCGCCAGCAGCTTTCAGGGTTTCCAAGAGACCCAGTACTTC. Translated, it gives CASSFQGFQETQYF.

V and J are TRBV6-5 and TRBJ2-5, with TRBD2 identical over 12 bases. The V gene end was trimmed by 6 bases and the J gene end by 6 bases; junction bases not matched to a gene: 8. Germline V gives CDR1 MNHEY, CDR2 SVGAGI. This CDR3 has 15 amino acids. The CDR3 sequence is CASSLQTSGGQTQYF. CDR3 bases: TGTGCCAGCAGCTTACAGACTAGCGGGGGCCAGACCCAGTACTTC.

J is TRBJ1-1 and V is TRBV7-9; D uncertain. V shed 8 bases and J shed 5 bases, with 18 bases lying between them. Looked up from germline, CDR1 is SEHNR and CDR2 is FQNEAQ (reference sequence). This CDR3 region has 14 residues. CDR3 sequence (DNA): TGTGCCAGCCGCGCCGGAGGTTTGGGGACTGAAGCTTTCTTT. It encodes CASRAGGLGTEAFF.

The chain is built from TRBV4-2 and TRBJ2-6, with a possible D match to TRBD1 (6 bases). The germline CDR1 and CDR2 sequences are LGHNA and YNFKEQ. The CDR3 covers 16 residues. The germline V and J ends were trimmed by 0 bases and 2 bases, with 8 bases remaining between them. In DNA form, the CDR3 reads TGTGCCAGCAGCCAAGAAGGGGGAACTGGGGCCAACGTCCTGACTTTC. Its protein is CASSQEGGTGANVLTF.

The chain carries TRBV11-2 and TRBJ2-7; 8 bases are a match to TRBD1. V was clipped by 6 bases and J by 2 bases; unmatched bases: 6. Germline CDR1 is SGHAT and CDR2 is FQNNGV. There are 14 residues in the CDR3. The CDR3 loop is CASSIRGLTYEQYF. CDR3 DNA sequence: TGTGCCAGCAGTATCAGGGGGCTCACCTACGAGCAGTACTTC.

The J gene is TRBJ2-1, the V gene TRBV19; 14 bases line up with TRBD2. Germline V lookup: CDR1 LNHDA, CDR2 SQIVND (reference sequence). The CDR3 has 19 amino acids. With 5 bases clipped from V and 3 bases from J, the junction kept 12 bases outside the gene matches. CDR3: CASSQGLAGVRGVYNEQFF. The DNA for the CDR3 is TGTGCCAGTAGTCAGGGACTAGCGGGAGTAAGGGGGGTCTACAATGAGCAGTTCTTC.

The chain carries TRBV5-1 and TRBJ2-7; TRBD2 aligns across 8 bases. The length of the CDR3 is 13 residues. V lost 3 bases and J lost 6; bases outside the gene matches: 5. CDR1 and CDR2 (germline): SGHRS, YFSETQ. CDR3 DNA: TGCGCCAGCAGCTGGGGGGGGACTAGCGAGCAGTACTTC. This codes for CASSWGGTSEQYF.

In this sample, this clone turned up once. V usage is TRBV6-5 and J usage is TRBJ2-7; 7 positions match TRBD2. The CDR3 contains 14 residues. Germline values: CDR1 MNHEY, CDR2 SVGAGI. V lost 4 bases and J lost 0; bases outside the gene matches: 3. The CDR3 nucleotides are TGTGCCAGCAGTTTCGGGACTAACTCCTACGAGCAGTACTTC. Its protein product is CASSFGTNSYEQYF.

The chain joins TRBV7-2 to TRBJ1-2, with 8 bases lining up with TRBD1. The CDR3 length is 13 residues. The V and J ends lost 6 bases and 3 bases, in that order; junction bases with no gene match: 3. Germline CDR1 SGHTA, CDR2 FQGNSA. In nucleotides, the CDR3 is TGTGCCAGCAGTACGGACAGGGACTATGGCTACACCTTC. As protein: CASSTDRDYGYTF. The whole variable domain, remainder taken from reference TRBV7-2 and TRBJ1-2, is GAGVSQSPSNKVTEKGKDVELRCDPISGHTALYWYRQSLGQGLEFLIYFQGNSAPDKSGLPSDRFSAERTGGSVSTLTIQRTQQEDSAVYLCASSTDRDYGYTFGSGTRLTVV.

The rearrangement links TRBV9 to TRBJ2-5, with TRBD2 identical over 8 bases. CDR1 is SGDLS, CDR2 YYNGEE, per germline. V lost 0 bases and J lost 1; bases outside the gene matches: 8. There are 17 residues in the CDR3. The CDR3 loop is CASSVAKVAGSQETQYF. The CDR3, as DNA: TGTGCCAGCAGCGTAGCTAAAGTAGCGGGGAGCCAAGAGACCCAGTACTTC.

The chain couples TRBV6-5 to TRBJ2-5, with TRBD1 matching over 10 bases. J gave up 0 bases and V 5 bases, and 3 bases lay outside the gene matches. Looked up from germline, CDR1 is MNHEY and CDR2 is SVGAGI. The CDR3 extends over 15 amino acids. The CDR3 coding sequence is TGTGCCAGCAGTAGGACAGGGGGTTACCAAGAGACCCAGTACTTC. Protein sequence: CASSRTGGYQETQYF.

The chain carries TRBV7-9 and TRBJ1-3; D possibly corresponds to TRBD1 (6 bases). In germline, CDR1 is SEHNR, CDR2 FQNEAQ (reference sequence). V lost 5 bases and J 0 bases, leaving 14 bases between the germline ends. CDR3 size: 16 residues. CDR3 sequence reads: CASSPQGIGSGNTIYF. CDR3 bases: TGTGCCAGCAGCCCACAGGGAATCGGCTCTGGAAACACCATATATTTT.

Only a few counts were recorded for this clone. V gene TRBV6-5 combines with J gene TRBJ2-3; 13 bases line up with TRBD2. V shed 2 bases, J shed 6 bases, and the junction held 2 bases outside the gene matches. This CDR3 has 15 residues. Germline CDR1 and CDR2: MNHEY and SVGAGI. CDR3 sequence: CASSYETSGRDTQYF. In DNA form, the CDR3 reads TGTGCCAGCAGTTACGAGACTAGCGGGAGGGATACGCAGTATTTT.

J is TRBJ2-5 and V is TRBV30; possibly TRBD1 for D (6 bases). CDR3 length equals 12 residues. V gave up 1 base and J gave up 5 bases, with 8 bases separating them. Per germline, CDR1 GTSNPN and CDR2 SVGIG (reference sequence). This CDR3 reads CAWSGRGETQYF. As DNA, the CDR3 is TGTGCCTGGAGTGGAAGGGGGGAGACCCAGTACTTC.

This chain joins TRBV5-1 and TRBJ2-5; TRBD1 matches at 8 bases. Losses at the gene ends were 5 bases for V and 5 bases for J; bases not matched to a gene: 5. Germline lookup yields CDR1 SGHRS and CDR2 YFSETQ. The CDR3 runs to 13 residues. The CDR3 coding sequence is TGCGCCAGCAGGGACAGGGCACGGGAGACCCAGTACTTC. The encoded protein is CASRDRARETQYF. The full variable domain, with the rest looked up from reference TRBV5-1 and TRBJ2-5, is KAGVTQTPRYLIKTRGQQVTLSCSPISGHRSVSWYQQTPGQGLQFLFEYFSETQRNKGNFPGRFSGRQFSNSRSEMNVSTLELGDSALYLCASRDRARETQYFGPGTRLLVL.